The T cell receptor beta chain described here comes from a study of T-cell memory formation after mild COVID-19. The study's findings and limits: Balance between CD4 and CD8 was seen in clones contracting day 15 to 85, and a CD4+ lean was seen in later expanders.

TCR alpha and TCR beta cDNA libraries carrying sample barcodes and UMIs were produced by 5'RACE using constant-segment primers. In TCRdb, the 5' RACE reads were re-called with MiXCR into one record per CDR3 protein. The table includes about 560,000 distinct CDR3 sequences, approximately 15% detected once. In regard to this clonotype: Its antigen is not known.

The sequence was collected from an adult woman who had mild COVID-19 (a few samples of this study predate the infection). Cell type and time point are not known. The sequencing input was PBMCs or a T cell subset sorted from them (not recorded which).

The CDR3 DNA reads as TGTGCCATCAGTGAGCGTTTTACAGGGAATGAAAAACTGTTTTTT. Residues: CAISERFTGNEKLFF. V usage is TRBV10-3 and J usage is TRBJ1-4; D may be TRBD1 (6 bases). V was shortened by 2 bases and J by 5 bases, with 12 bases between the two germline ends. The CDR3 spans 15 residues. Per the germline V gene, CDR1 is ENHRY and CDR2 is SYGVKD.